This T cell receptor beta chain derives from a study of blood T cell repertoires in COVID-19. In the study overall: Samples taken during acute and convalescent COVID-19 were collected in the United States, Italy and Spain. PBMCs, B-cell-depleted T cells, or T cells provided the cDNA or gDNA that made up the material.

The junction had 9 bases not matched to a gene; V was cut back by 3 bases and J by 5 bases. CDR3 length equals 15 residues. The germline V gene encodes CDR1 KGHSH and CDR2 LQKENI. Original processing notes: Amplified reference gene primers provided the basis for estimating nucleated cell counts. This table comes from immunoSEQ multiplex PCR, and its TCRdb copy is limited to in-frame clones, with some not included. The V and J calls and clone size come from that table; D and trimming were worked out from the DNA. The table shows about 60,000 clones, with 70% to 85% occurring only once. The TCR was taken from a man between 60 and 70 years old with acute or convalescent COVID-19. V usage is TRBV18 and J usage is TRBJ1-2, with 7 bases matching TRBD1. The sequencing sample was made of peripheral blood. The CDR3 sequence is CASSPNQGVGYGYTF. CDR3 DNA sequence: TGTGCCAGCTCACCTAACCAGGGGGTTGGGTATGGCTACACCTTC.